Listed below are T cell receptor beta chains from one sample, sequenced in a study of beta chain features in type 1 diabetes. Clones were read by immunoSEQ multiplex PCR, and TCRdb kept only the in-frame ones, dropping some. Of hundreds of thousands of clones in the sample, roughly 15% are singletons; the top ten hold around 0.1%. Sample: naive CD4+ T cells from blood. The source is a man younger than 35 in good health. Each CDR3 is given with its conserved first and last residue. A D gene is named only where the DNA matches it firmly. Size is stated for part of the rows, as once, few or many counts, or as a class when the clone is expanded.

D	V	size	J	DNA	CDR3
NA	TRBV7-6	NA	TRBJ1-3	TGTGCCAGCAGCAGTCCTTACAGAGACTCTGGAAACACCATATATTTT	CASSSPYRDSGNTIYF
TRBD2	TRBV4-2	few	TRBJ2-3	TGTGCCAGCAGCCAAGATGGGACTAGCGGAGTCACAGATACGCAGTATTTT	CASSQDGTSGVTDTQYF
NA	TRBV7-3	few	TRBJ2-7	TGTGCCAGCAGCTTAGGGGGGACACAGTACTTC	CASSLGGTQYF
NA	TRBV6-6	NA	TRBJ1-2	TGTGCCAGCAGTTCCACAGGGTTGGGCTATGGCTACACCTTC	CASSSTGLGYGYTF
NA	TRBV9	NA	TRBJ2-2	TGTGCCAGCAGCGTAGCAGTTGCCACCGGGGAGCTGTTTTTT	CASSVAVATGELFF
NA	TRBV28	NA	TRBJ1-2	TGTGCCAGCAGCCGGCCATCTGAGGGGAACTATGGCTACACCTTC	CASSRPSEGNYGYTF
TRBD1	TRBV20-1	few	TRBJ2-7	TGCAGTGCCTGGACAGGCTACGAGCAGTACTTC	CSAWTGYEQYF
NA	TRBV10-3	many	TRBJ2-1	TGTGCCATCAGTGAGCCCTCAGCCGGCAATGAGCAGTTCTTC	CAISEPSAGNEQFF
TRBD1	TRBV23-1	NA	TRBJ2-5	TGCGCCAGCAGTCCCCGGGACAGCCAAGAGACCCAGTACTTC	CASSPRDSQETQYF
TRBD2	TRBV10-3	few	TRBJ2-7	TGTGCCATCAGTAGGACTAGCGGGAGCTCCTACGAGCAGTACTTC	CAISRTSGSSYEQYF
TRBD1	TRBV30	few	TRBJ2-7	TGTGCCTGGAGTCCCGGGACAGGGTCGTTCGACGAGCAGTACTTC	CAWSPGTGSFDEQYF
NA	TRBV5-1	few	TRBJ2-2	TGCGCCAGCAGCGGGAGAGGGACCGGGGAGCTGTTTTTT	CASSGRGTGELFF
NA	TRBV7-3	NA	TRBJ2-3	TGTGCCAGCAGCCGAGGCGGCGGGGGCACAGATACGCAGTATTTT	CASSRGGGGTDTQYF
NA	TRBV4-3	NA	TRBJ1-2	TGCGCCAGCAGACGCCAGGGAACTAACTATGGCTACACCTTC	CASRRQGTNYGYTF
NA	TRBV7-3	NA	TRBJ2-5	TGTGCCAGCAGCCCTCAGGGAATCACCCAGTACTTC	CASSPQGITQYF
NA	TRBV2	NA	TRBJ1-2	TGTGCCAGCTCGGTGGGTGGGGAGATGGGCTATGGCTACACCTTC	CASSVGGEMGYGYTF
NA	TRBV7-9	NA	TRBJ1-5	TGTGCCAGCAGCCACCCGGGGGGGGCTGGGGATCAGCCCCAGCATTTT	CASSHPGGAGDQPQHF
TRBD1	TRBV9	NA	TRBJ1-2	TGTGCCAGCAGCGTAGAACAGGGGGCAACTACTGGCTACACCTTC	CASSVEQGATTGYTF
NA	TRBV28	few	TRBJ2-1	TGTGCCAGTCACCGGAGGGAGGGGGGGCAGTTCTTC	CASHRREGGQFF
NA	TRBV18	NA	TRBJ2-7	TGTGCCAGCTCAAGCCGGGAGAACTACGAGCAGTACTTC	CASSSRENYEQYF
NA	TRBV19	NA	TRBJ2-7	TGTGCCAGTAGTTCTTGGGGGATAAGCTCCTACGAGCAGTACTTC	CASSSWGISSYEQYF
NA	TRBV6-5	NA	TRBJ1-1	TGTGCCAGCAGTTATTCAGGGAAGAACACTGAAGCTTTCTTT	CASSYSGKNTEAFF
TRBD1	TRBV6-5	few	TRBJ2-7	TGTGCCAGCAGAGCCGGGACAGGGGCTGTCTACGAGCAGTACTTC	CASRAGTGAVYEQYF
TRBD1	TRBV7-2	NA	TRBJ2-1	TGTGCCAGCAGCCAACAGGGGAGCCGAGGTGAGCAGTTCTTC	CASSQQGSRGEQFF
NA	TRBV4-3	NA	TRBJ2-7	TGCGCCAGCAGCCAAGGGTACACACGTTACGAGCAGTACTTC	CASSQGYTRYEQYF
NA	TRBV19	few	TRBJ2-1	TGTGCCAGTAGTCGGGCAGGGAAATTGAATGAGCAGTTCTTC	CASSRAGKLNEQFF
NA	TRBV7-9	NA	TRBJ1-2	TGTGCCAGCAGCTTGAGAGGAGGGTCGGTGGGCTACACCTTC	CASSLRGGSVGYTF
NA	TRBV7-9	NA	TRBJ1-4	TGTGCCAGCAGCTTAGTGGAGTTGCCAACTAATGAAAAACTGTTTTTT	CASSLVELPTNEKLFF